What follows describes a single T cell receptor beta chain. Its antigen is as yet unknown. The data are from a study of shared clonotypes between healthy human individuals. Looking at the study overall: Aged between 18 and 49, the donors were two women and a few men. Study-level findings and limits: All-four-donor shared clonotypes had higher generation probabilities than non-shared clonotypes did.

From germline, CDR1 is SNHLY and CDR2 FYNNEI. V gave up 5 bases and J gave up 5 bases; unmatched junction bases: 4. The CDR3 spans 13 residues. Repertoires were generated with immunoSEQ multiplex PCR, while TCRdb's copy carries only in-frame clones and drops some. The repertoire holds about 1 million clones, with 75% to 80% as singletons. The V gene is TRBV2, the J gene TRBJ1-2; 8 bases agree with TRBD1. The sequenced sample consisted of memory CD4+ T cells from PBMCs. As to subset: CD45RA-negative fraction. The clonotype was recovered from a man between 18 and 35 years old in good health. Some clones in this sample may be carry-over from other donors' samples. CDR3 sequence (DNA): TGTGCCAGCAGTCAGGGGGCCGGGTATGGCTACACCTTC. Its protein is CASSQGAGYGYTF. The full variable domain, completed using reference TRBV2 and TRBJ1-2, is EPEVTQTPSHQVTQMGQEVILRCVPISNHLYFYWYRQILGQKVEFLVSFYNNEISEKSEIFDDQFSVERPDGSNFTLKIRSTKLEDSAMYFCASSQGAGYGYTFGSGTRLTVV.